These 26 T cell receptor beta chains came from one sample sequenced in a study of blood T cell repertoires in COVID-19. Method: immunoSEQ multiplex PCR; TCRdb's copy keeps in-frame clones and lacks some. The profile covers under 200,000 clones, with under 90% appearing a single time and approximately 7.7% taken by the ten largest. The specimen was PBMCs or T cells enriched from blood (not recorded which). The origin of the receptors is a woman aged 50 to 60 who had recovered from COVID-19.

This clone turned up a few times. The chain links TRBV7-9 to TRBJ1-1; TRBD1 matches at 8 bases. Trimming at V came to 5 bases and at J to 2 bases, leaving 4 bases not matched to a gene. Germline-derived CDR1 and CDR2 are SEHNR and FQNEAQ (reference sequence). CDR3 size: 14 residues. CDR3 sequence (DNA): TGTGCCAGCAGCGCAGGGGGCTCTAACACTGAAGCTTTCTTT. Protein sequence: CASSAGGSNTEAFF.

V usage is TRBV28 and J usage is TRBJ2-7; D is perhaps TRBD2 (6 bases). V was clipped by 7 bases and J by 7 bases, with 20 bases between them. Germline V gene lookup returns CDR1 MDHEN and CDR2 SYDVKM. CDR3 size: 14 residues. The CDR3 DNA follows: TGTGCCAGCACCCTCCGGCGGGAACATGGGGAGCAGTACTTC. Translation gives CASTLRREHGEQYF.

The V call is TRBV2, the J call TRBJ1-5, with D maybe TRBD1 (6 bases). Per germline, CDR1 SNHLY and CDR2 FYNNEI. V was clipped by 6 bases and J by 7 bases, with 19 bases between them. The CDR3 is made up of 15 amino acids. The CDR3 loop reads CASSLGGGRGQPQHF. In DNA, the CDR3 is TGTGCCAGCAGCCTCGGGGGGGGGCGAGGGCAGCCCCAGCATTTT. The entire variable domain, with the rest obtained from reference TRBV2 and TRBJ1-5, is as follows: EPEVTQTPSHQVTQMGQEVILRCVPISNHLYFYWYRQILGQKVEFLVSFYNNEISEKSEIFDDQFSVERPDGSNFTLKIRSTKLEDSAMYFCASSLGGGRGQPQHFGDGTRLSIL.

The chain joins TRBV7-2 to TRBJ1-1, with TRBD1 matching 10 bases. The J segment lost 5 bases and the V segment lost 5 bases, leaving 5 bases of the junction unmatched. CDR1 SGHTA and CDR2 FQGNSA come from the germline V gene. CDR3 length: 14 amino acids. The CDR3 DNA follows: TGTGCCAGCAGCCAGGACAGGGGGTCTACTGAAGCTTTCTTT. It specifies CASSQDRGSTEAFF.

The rearrangement links TRBV5-5 to TRBJ1-2, with 10 positions matching TRBD1. V lost 0 bases, J lost 8 bases, and 4 bases stayed unmatched. The CDR3 runs 14 residues. The germline gives CDR1 SGHKS, CDR2 YYEKEE (reference sequence). The DNA of the CDR3 is TGTGCCAGCAGCTTGGGACAGGGGGCCAGGGGCTACACCTTC. This encodes CASSLGQGARGYTF.

The V gene is TRBV28, the J gene TRBJ2-7, with D possibly matching TRBD1 (6 bases). The CDR3 is 12 amino acids. Trimming removed 2 bases at V and 10 bases at J, with 12 bases between. The V gene's germline CDR1 is MDHEN and CDR2 SYDVKM. The CDR3 DNA is TGTGCCAGCAGTTTACCCCCGGACAGACAGTACTTC. Protein product: CASSLPPDRQYF.

The rearrangement links TRBV5-4 to TRBJ1-2, with a possible D match to TRBD1 (6 bases). The ends were cut back, 4 bases at V and 0 bases at J, with 7 bases in the middle. The CDR3 spans 13 residues. CDR1 SGHNT and CDR2 YYREEE come from the germline V gene (reference sequence). In DNA, the CDR3 is TGTGCCAGCAGCCGACAGGCTAACTATGGCTACACCTTC. Its protein is CASSRQANYGYTF.

This rearrangement joins TRBV19 to TRBJ1-1; D remains unclear. The CDR3 loop spans 15 amino acids. The germline V gene encodes CDR1 LNHDA and CDR2 SQIVND (reference sequence). Trimming left V 0 bases short and J 1 base short, with 9 bases between. As DNA, the CDR3 is TGTGCCAGTAGTATAGAGCGGGCAGCGAACACTGAAGCTTTCTTT. Protein: CASSIERAANTEAFF.

The chain joins TRBV11-2 to TRBJ2-7; D unresolved. V was shortened by 8 bases and J by 1 base, with 15 bases between the two germline ends. This CDR3 is 14 amino acids long. Germline lookup yields CDR1 SGHAT and CDR2 FQNNGV. As DNA, the CDR3 is TGTGCCAGCCAGCCGTCCAGGCTATCCTACGAGCAGTACTTC. It encodes CASQPSRLSYEQYF.

This clone appeared a few times. The gene calls are TRBV27 and TRBJ1-1; 8 bases align to TRBD1. The V segment lost 6 bases and the J segment 10 bases; nucleotides outside the gene matches: 13. Germline loops: CDR1 MNHEY, CDR2 SMNVEV (reference sequence). The CDR3 covers 14 residues. CDR3 loop: CASRPGQANSRAFF. The CDR3 DNA is TGTGCCAGCAGGCCGGGACAGGCTAACTCGCGAGCTTTCTTT.

The V and J genes are TRBV7-9 and TRBJ2-3, with 7 bases identical to TRBD1. CDR1 SEHNR and CDR2 FQNEAQ come from the germline V gene (reference sequence). With 1 base clipped from V and 1 base from J, the junction kept 2 bases outside the gene matches. The CDR3 covers 15 residues. DNA of the CDR3: TGTGCCAGCAGCTTAGGACAGGGTGGCACAGATACGCAGTATTTT. Protein: CASSLGQGGTDTQYF. Supplemented by reference TRBV7-9 and TRBJ2-3, the full variable domain reads DTGVSQNPRHKITKRGQNVTFRCDPISEHNRLYWYRQTLGQGPEFLTYFQNEAQLEKSRLLSDRFSAERPKGSFSTLEIQRTEQGDSAMYLCASSLGQGGTDTQYFGPGTRLTVL.

This clone occurred once. The V call is TRBV28, the J call TRBJ1-6; a weak D match, TRBD1 (5 bases). The V gene's germline CDR1 is MDHEN and CDR2 SYDVKM. The CDR3 length is 14 residues. V lost 7 bases and J lost 7, with 14 bases in between. CDR3 sequence reads: CASKVSGENSPLHF. In nucleotides, the CDR3 is TGTGCCAGCAAAGTCTCGGGGGAAAATTCACCCCTCCACTTT.

The table lists this clone with a count of one. The chain employs TRBV9 and TRBJ2-3; tentative D call: TRBD2 (6 bases). Trimming removed 4 bases at V and 8 bases at J, with 14 bases between. The CDR3 spans 13 residues. CDR1 and CDR2 from the germline V gene are SGDLS and YYNGEE. The CDR3 sequence: CASSREERGTQYF. The CDR3 DNA reads as TGTGCCAGCAGCAGGGAGGAGCGAGGTACGCAGTATTTT.

The chain carries TRBV7-2 and TRBJ1-1, with a weak D call TRBD1 (5 bases). The V end was cut by 6 bases, the J end by 1 base, with 9 bases between. Germline CDR1 SGHTA, CDR2 FQGNSA. The CDR3 runs 13 residues. This chain's CDR3 is CASSRGGNTEAFF. CDR3 in DNA: TGTGCCAGCAGTCGGGGGGGGAACACTGAAGCTTTCTTT.

This chain connects TRBV5-6 to TRBJ2-3, with D possibly being TRBD1 (6 bases). Deletions cut 3 bases from V and 4 bases from J, with 18 bases between. Germline CDR1 and CDR2: SGHDT and YYEEEE. The CDR3 extends over 16 amino acids. CDR3 protein: CASSWHAGVVADTQYF. CDR3 sequence (DNA): TGTGCCAGCAGCTGGCACGCAGGGGTAGTTGCAGATACGCAGTATTTT.

The chain carries TRBV5-4 and TRBJ1-1; D uncertain. V dropped 3 bases and J dropped 2 bases, with 11 bases sitting between them. Germline lookup yields CDR1 SGHNT and CDR2 YYREEE (reference sequence). This CDR3 spans 14 amino acids. The CDR3 sequence is CASSSQRRNTEAFF. The CDR3 DNA sequence: TGTGCCAGCAGCTCCCAACGGAGAAACACTGAAGCTTTCTTT. Complete variable domain (other parts from reference TRBV5-4 and TRBJ1-1): ETGVTQSPTHLIKTRGQQVTLRCSSQSGHNTVSWYQQALGQGPQFIFQYYREEENGRGNFPPRFSGLQFPNYSSELNVNALELDDSALYLCASSSQRRNTEAFFGQGTRLTVV.

The table lists this clone with a few counts. This CDR3 reads CASSLEAGTSGRHEQFF. The CDR3 bases are TGCGCCAGCAGCCTAGAAGCCGGGACTAGCGGGAGGCATGAGCAGTTCTTC. V and J are TRBV5-1 and TRBJ2-1; TRBD2 matches at 15 bases. This CDR3 comprises 17 residues. The V and J ends lost 4 bases and 8 bases, in that order; junction bases with no gene match: 10. Germline CDR1 SGHRS, CDR2 YFSETQ.

This clone was seen only a few times. The gene calls are TRBV9 and TRBJ1-3; D is perhaps TRBD1 (5 bases). Trimming cost V 4 bases and J 0 bases, with 11 bases left between them. Germline CDR1 SGDLS, CDR2 YYNGEE. The CDR3 totals 15 residues. CDR3 in DNA: TGTGCCAGCAGCAGAGAGACAGACTCTGGAAACACCATATATTTT. This codes for CASSRETDSGNTIYF.

The chain carries TRBV9 and TRBJ2-1; D is unclear. Trimming shortened V by 0 bases and J by 4 bases, and 5 bases separated the two germline ends. Germline V gives CDR1 SGDLS, CDR2 YYNGEE. This CDR3 has 13 residues. For the CDR3, the DNA is TGTGCCAGCAGCGTAGATCCGTACAATGAGCAGTTCTTC. Protein product: CASSVDPYNEQFF. The whole variable domain, remainder taken from reference TRBV9 and TRBJ2-1, is DSGVTQTPKHLITATGQRVTLRCSPRSGDLSVYWYQQSLDQGLQFLIQYYNGEERAKGNILERFSAQQFPDLHSELNLSSLELGDSALYFCASSVDPYNEQFFGPGTRLTVL.

V usage is TRBV11-1 and J usage is TRBJ1-2; D unresolved. The germline V gene encodes CDR1 SGHAT and CDR2 FQDESV (reference sequence). The length of the CDR3 is 13 residues. Deletions cut 1 base from V and 5 bases from J, with 8 bases between. CDR3 coding DNA: TGTGCCAGCAGCTTAGGCTCCGGTTATGGCTACACCTTC. Translating gives CASSLGSGYGYTF.

The genes are TRBV27 and TRBJ1-1, with D uncertain. This CDR3 region has 13 residues. Germline V gives CDR1 MNHEY, CDR2 SMNVEV (reference sequence). The V end lost 3 bases, the J end lost 0 bases, and 5 bases lay between the germline ends. This CDR3 is CASSFTLNTEAFF. The CDR3 bases are TGTGCCAGCAGTTTCACTCTGAACACTGAAGCTTTCTTT.

The rearrangement joins TRBV5-1 to TRBJ2-1; TRBD2 aligns across 7 bases. The CDR3 totals 14 residues. Germline V gene sequence: CDR1 SGHRS, CDR2 YFSETQ. The V gene end was trimmed by 2 bases and the J gene end by 3 bases; junction bases not matched to a gene: 2. The DNA for the CDR3 is TGCGCCAGCAGCTTCGGGGGGAGCTACAATGAGCAGTTCTTC. Its translation: CASSFGGSYNEQFF.

This sequence joins TRBV28 and TRBJ2-1, with 7 nucleotides matching TRBD1. The CDR3 loop spans 16 amino acids. Germline lookup yields CDR1 MDHEN and CDR2 SYDVKM. Trimming removed 7 bases from V and 0 bases from J; junction bases left unmatched: 9. Here the CDR3 reads CASNYETGRSYNEQFF. Here the CDR3 DNA reads TGTGCCAGCAACTACGAGACAGGGCGCTCCTACAATGAGCAGTTCTTC.

V and J are TRBV10-3 and TRBJ1-1, with D possibly being TRBD1 (5 bases). The CDR3 is 14 residues long. V dropped 9 bases and J dropped 1 base, with 15 bases sitting between them. Germline V gene sequence: CDR1 ENHRY, CDR2 SYGVKD. CDR3 protein: CAIQATHPNTEAFF. CDR3 nucleotide sequence: TGTGCCATACAGGCCACCCATCCGAACACTGAAGCTTTCTTT.

The rearrangement joins TRBV19 to TRBJ1-1; 11 bases align to TRBD1. The V and J ends lost 4 bases and 0 bases, in that order; junction bases with no gene match: 7. Germline V gene sequence: CDR1 LNHDA, CDR2 SQIVND (reference sequence). The CDR3 length is 17 residues. CDR3 residues: CASSTRDRGLLNTEAFF. In DNA, the CDR3 is TGTGCCAGTAGTACCCGGGACAGGGGGTTATTGAACACTGAAGCTTTCTTT.

This clone occurred a few times. The rearrangement joins TRBV28 to TRBJ1-6; D is uncertain. V was clipped by 3 bases and J by 10 bases, with 7 bases between them. CDR3 length equals 12 residues. Germline CDR1 MDHEN, CDR2 SYDVKM. The CDR3 DNA reads as TGTGCCAGCAGTTTGAGGATATCACCCCTCCACTTT. It specifies CASSLRISPLHF.